Listed below are T cell receptor beta chains from one sample, sequenced in a study of blood T cell repertoires in COVID-19. TCRdb's table, derived via immunoSEQ multiplex PCR, lists solely in-frame clones and lacks some. Here the sample spans about 200,000 clones, roughly 90% being singletons. The sequenced sample was peripheral blood. The receptor set was obtained from a man aged 50 to 60 with acute or convalescent COVID-19. Each CDR3 is given with its conserved first and last residue. The D gene is left open where the match is weak. Part of the rows lack a size; the others show once, few, many or a class for expanded clones.

>NA|NA|TRBV5-1|TRBJ2-7
TGCGCCAGCAGCCCAGTAACAGGACGGGACGAGCAGTACTTC
CASSPVTGRDEQYF
>once|NA|TRBV6-5|TRBJ1-2
TGTGCCAGCAGTTACGACAGGCGATCCTATGGCTACACCTTC
CASSYDRRSYGYTF
>NA|TRBD2|TRBV7-3|TRBJ2-2
TGTGCCAGCAGCTTGGGGGCGACTAGCGGAAGGGCCACCGGGGAGCTGTTTTTT
CASSLGATSGRATGELFF
>NA|TRBD2|TRBV7-9|TRBJ2-1
TGTGCCAGCAGATTACTTCCGGGACTAGCGGGGGGCTGGGATGAGCAGTTCTTC
CASRLLPGLAGGWDEQFF
>NA|TRBD2|TRBV28|TRBJ2-7
TGTGCCAGCAGTTTTTACCTAGCGGGACGCCACGAGCAGTACTTC
CASSFYLAGRHEQYF
>few|TRBD1|TRBV7-8|TRBJ1-6
TGTGCCAGCAGCTTAGATGGGGACAGCTCCTATAATTCACCCCTCCACTTT
CASSLDGDSSYNSPLHF
>few|NA|TRBV10-3|TRBJ1-5
TGTGCCATCAGTGAGTCCGGGGGGGGAGGGGGCAATCAGCCCCAGCATTTT
CAISESGGGGGNQPQHF
>NA|TRBD2|TRBV28|TRBJ2-3
TGTGCCAGCAGGGCGGGAGTCCCAGATACGCAGTATTTT
CASRAGVPDTQYF
>NA|TRBD1|TRBV3-1/TRBV3-2|TRBJ2-7
TGTGCCAGCAGCCATGGGGACAGGGGCTCCTACGAGCAGTACTTC
CASSHGDRGSYEQYF
>NA|TRBD1|TRBV19|TRBJ2-7
TGTGCCAGTAGTATTGGGACAGGGGGGAACTACGAGCAGTACTTC
CASSIGTGGNYEQYF
>NA|TRBD1|TRBV3-1/TRBV3-2|TRBJ1-6
TGTGCCAGCAGCCAATCACCTGACAGGGGATCACCCCTCCACTTT
CASSQSPDRGSPLHF
>NA|NA|TRBV15|TRBJ1-4
TGTGCCACCAGCAGGGGGCGGCAGGGACTTGCAACTAATGAAAAACTGTTTTTT
CATSRGRQGLATNEKLFF
>NA|NA|TRBV9|TRBJ2-1
TGTGCCAGCAGCGTAATGAGCTCCTACAATGAGCAGTTCTTC
CASSVMSSYNEQFF
>NA|NA|TRBV18|TRBJ2-1
TGTGCCAGCTCACCTTGGCAGGAGGTCTACAATGAGCAGTTCTTC
CASSPWQEVYNEQFF
>once|TRBD1|TRBV11-3|TRBJ1-5
TGTGCCAGCAGCTTAGAGGGACAGGGGGGGAATCAGCCCCAGCATTTT
CASSLEGQGGNQPQHF
>NA|NA|TRBV10-1|TRBJ2-7
TGCGCCAGCAGTGAGTCTAGGCAGGGAAACGAGCAGTACTTC
CASSESRQGNEQYF
>NA|TRBD2|TRBV27|TRBJ2-1
TGTGCCAGCAGTTGGGGACTAGCGGGATATAGTGATGAGCAGTTCTTC
CASSWGLAGYSDEQFF
>NA|TRBD1|TRBV27|TRBJ1-2
TGTGCCAGCAGTCACGGGACAGGGAGAGTGACGGGCTACACCTTC
CASSHGTGRVTGYTF
>NA|TRBD1|TRBV28|TRBJ1-4
TGTGCCAGCAGCAGACAGGGGATGGAAAAACTGTTTTTT
CASSRQGMEKLFF
>NA|TRBD1|TRBV6-5|TRBJ2-3
TGTGCCAGCAGTTACTATGGGACAGGGATGGATACGCAGTATTTT
CASSYYGTGMDTQYF
>NA|TRBD2|TRBV7-3|TRBJ2-1
TGTGCCAGCAGCTTGGGGACTAGCGCCTACAAGTCCTACAATGAGCAGTTCTTC
CASSLGTSAYKSYNEQFF
>NA|TRBD1|TRBV27|TRBJ2-7
TGTGCCAGCAGCCCCGGGACAGGGTTCTACGAGCAGTACTTC
CASSPGTGFYEQYF
>NA|NA|TRBV15|TRBJ1-1
TGTGCCACCAGCAGAGAACGGGGGACTGAAGCTTTCTTT
CATSRERGTEAFF
>NA|NA|TRBV5-6|TRBJ2-5
TGTGCCAGCAGCTTGGGGGGGCGGGAGACCCAGTACTTC
CASSLGGRETQYF
>NA|NA|TRBV11-2|TRBJ1-6
TGTGCCAGCAGCTTAGCAGGGGATAATTCACCCCTCCACTTT
CASSLAGDNSPLHF
>NA|NA|TRBV2|TRBJ1-2
TGTGCCAGCAGAGCAGGACTGGAGGGAGGCTACACCTTC
CASRAGLEGGYTF
>NA|TRBD1|TRBV7-2|TRBJ2-1
TGTGCCAGCAGCCAGGACAGGGTAGAAACCTACAATGAGCAGTTCTTC
CASSQDRVETYNEQFF
>few|TRBD1|TRBV7-9|TRBJ1-1
TGTGCCAGCAGTCACAAAGGACAGGATGAAGCTTTCTTT
CASSHKGQDEAFF
>NA|TRBD1|TRBV19|TRBJ2-5
TGTGCCAGTAGCGACAGGGGAAGAGAGACCCAGTACTTC
CASSDRGRETQYF
>NA|TRBD1|TRBV18|TRBJ1-1
TGTGCCAGCTCAGGGACAGGGACCACTGAAGCTTTCTTT
CASSGTGTTEAFF
>NA|NA|TRBV6-2/TRBV6-3|TRBJ1-2
TGTGCCAGCAGTTACCTCGGGGGGATGGATGGCTACACCTTC
CASSYLGGMDGYTF
>NA|TRBD2|TRBV24-1|TRBJ2-1
TGTGCCACCAGATCGAGCGGGAGCTCCTACAATGAGCAGTTCTTC
CATRSSGSSYNEQFF
>NA|TRBD1|TRBV28|TRBJ2-5
TGTGCCAGCACTCACTCCGACAGGGAAGAGACCCAGTACTTC
CASTHSDREETQYF
>NA|NA|TRBV18|TRBJ1-4
TGTGCCAGCTCAGCCTCCGGTACAGGGCTTTTCAGCGAAAAACTGTTTTTT
CASSASGTGLFSEKLFF
>NA|TRBD2|TRBV28|TRBJ2-3
TGTGCCAGCAGTTTATACGGGGGGAGGACAGATACGCAGTATTTT
CASSLYGGRTDTQYF
>NA|TRBD1|TRBV11-1|TRBJ2-1
TGTGCCAGCAGCTTAACTCGGACAGGGTCCTACAATGAGCAGTTCTTC
CASSLTRTGSYNEQFF
>NA|TRBD1|TRBV15|TRBJ1-6
TGTGCCACCAGCATGAGAGGGGGCCAATACGGGCCACCCCTCCACTTT
CATSMRGGQYGPPLHF
>once|TRBD2|TRBV7-9|TRBJ2-2
TGTGCCAGCAGCCATGGACTAGCGGGAGGGTCCGGGGAGCTGTTTTTT
CASSHGLAGGSGELFF
>NA|TRBD2|TRBV28|TRBJ2-1
TGTGCCAGCAGTTCCCGGACTAGAAGGGTTTACAATGAGCAGTTCTTC
CASSSRTRRVYNEQFF
>NA|TRBD1|TRBV24-1|TRBJ2-6
TGTGCCACCAGTGATTTGCCCTTTACAGGGGGCCGCGGGGCCAACGTCCTGACTTTC
CATSDLPFTGGRGANVLTF
>NA|NA|TRBV11-2|TRBJ1-4
TGTGCCAGCAGCTTAGTAGCGCGGGCCCAGGATAGAAAACTGTTTTTT
CASSLVARAQDRKLFF
>NA|NA|TRBV4-1|TRBJ2-7
TGCGCCAGCAGCCAAAACCTAGGGGGGGGGCACTCCTACGAGCAGTACTTC
CASSQNLGGGHSYEQYF
>NA|NA|TRBV5-6|TRBJ1-2
TGTGCCAGCAGCCCGGGAGTTGCACGGAGGGTCTATGGCTACACCTTC
CASSPGVARRVYGYTF
>NA|NA|TRBV27|TRBJ2-3
TGTGCCAGCAGTCGGGGGAGCACAGATACGCAGTATTTT
CASSRGSTDTQYF